Shown below are 9 T cell receptor beta chains from a single sample sequenced in a study of neurological immune-mediated disorders. TCRdb used MiXCR to reprocess the 5' RACE reads, holding one entry per CDR3 protein. The table records about 55,000 distinct CDR3 sequences, more than 3% of them present only once. Sequencing input: CD4+ T cells from blood. The receptors come from a woman aged 40-49 years with multiple sclerosis.

Relative to its sample, this clonotype is medium-sized. V and J are TRBV4-2 and TRBJ2-3; D not certain. V shed 4 bases and J shed 4 bases, with 12 bases lying between them. This CDR3 has 14 residues. Germline V gene data show CDR1 as LGHNA and CDR2 as YNFKEQ. CDR3 region: CASSLGSGADTQYF. The DNA for the CDR3 is TGTGCCAGCAGCCTTGGGTCGGGCGCAGATACGCAGTATTTT.

This clonotype was found many times. The chain has TRBV20-1 and TRBJ1-1; D gene ambiguous. Germline CDR1 is DFQATT and CDR2 is SNEGSKA (reference sequence). CDR3 size: 13 residues. V was clipped by 8 bases and J by 4 bases, with 17 bases between them. This CDR3 reads CSRQSDPSTEAFF. The CDR3 DNA sequence: TGCAGTCGACAATCAGACCCAAGCACTGAAGCTTTCTTT.

At least ten counts were recorded for this clonotype. At one end, the junction sequence differs from germline, possibly due to a read error. J is TRBJ2-2 and V is TRBV27, with D possibly being TRBD1 or TRBD2 (5 bases each). The CDR3 runs 14 residues. CDR1 is MNHEY and CDR2 is SMNVEV in the germline V gene (reference sequence). The chain's CDR3 is CTSSFWGRTGELFF. The CDR3, as DNA: TGTACCAGCAGTTTCTGGGGACGCACCGGGGAGCTGTTTTTT.

This clonotype was seen at least ten times. The chain has TRBV2 and TRBJ1-6; D is unresolved. This CDR3 has 12 residues. CDR1 and CDR2 from the germline V gene are SNHLY and FYNNEI. Trimming stripped 4 bases from V and 7 bases from J, with 5 bases between. CDR3 nucleotide sequence: TGTGCCAGCAGTGGTCTCAATTCACCCCTCCACTTT. This sequence encodes CASSGLNSPLHF.

The sample holds many counts of this clonotype. V usage is TRBV4-2 and J usage is TRBJ1-5, with a tentative D call TRBD1 (5 bases). Trimming left V 4 bases short and J 5 bases short, with 15 bases between. This CDR3 comprises 15 residues. The germline gives CDR1 LGHNA, CDR2 YNFKEQ. Here the CDR3 DNA reads TGTGCCAGCAGCCTAAAGACGGGGGGGGATCAGCCCCAGCATTTT. Its translation is CASSLKTGGDQPQHF.

This clonotype was counted at least ten times. The chain carries TRBV5-1 and TRBJ1-1; D is perhaps TRBD1 (5 bases). Germline loops: CDR1 SGHRS, CDR2 YFSETQ. Trimming stripped 0 bases from V and 7 bases from J, with 13 bases between. The CDR3 is 14 amino acids. The CDR3 region has the DNA TGCGCCAGCAGCTTGGGTAGGGGAGAGGTTGAAGCTTTCTTT. Translation gives CASSLGRGEVEAFF.

Many counts were recorded for this clonotype. The chain uses TRBV3-1 and TRBJ1-6; the D is unclear. V lost 1 base to trimming and J lost 8 bases, with 9 bases between them. The CDR3 runs to 14 residues. CDR1 and CDR2 (germline): LGHDT, YNNKEL (reference sequence). The CDR3 spells CASSQGPLDSPLHF. CDR3 bases: TGTGCCAGCAGCCAAGGCCCCCTTGATTCACCCCTCCACTTT.

This rearrangement joins TRBV19 to TRBJ2-3, with D possibly called TRBD1 or TRBD2 (5 bases each). Germline V gene sequence: CDR1 LNHDA, CDR2 SQIVND (reference sequence). The CDR3 totals 15 residues. With 3 bases removed from V and 6 bases from J, the gap between germline ends came to 16 bases. CDR3 region: CASSIGTPVRDTQYF. The CDR3 DNA sequence: TGTGCCAGTAGTATCGGGACCCCGGTAAGGGATACGCAGTATTTT.

The sample holds many counts of this clonotype. V is TRBV11-2 and J is TRBJ1-4; 9 nucleotides line up with TRBD1. CDR1 is SGHAT, CDR2 FQNNGV, per germline. The CDR3 totals 15 residues. V dropped 5 bases and J dropped 7; count of bases not matched to a gene: 8. In DNA, the CDR3 is TGTGCCAGCAGCCGGGACAGGGACTTTGGTGAAAAACTGTTTTTT. Residues: CASSRDRDFGEKLFF.